Listed below are T cell receptor beta chains from one sample, sequenced in a study of CD8 T cells in Susac syndrome. TCRdb itself ran the immunoSEQ multiplex PCR reads through MiXCR, one entry per CDR3 protein. The table includes 150,000 to 200,000 distinct CDR3 sequences, approximately 93% detected once. Sequenced: CD4+ T cells from PBMCs. Source of these receptors: a human donor with multiple sclerosis. The CDR3 runs from the conserved cysteine through the conserved F or W. Fields, in order: D gene, clone size, J gene, CDR3 length, V gene, CDR3 protein, CDR3 DNA. The D gene is left open where the match is weak. The size of a clone is reported for some rows only, either as once, few or many, or as a class for expanded clones.

>.|.|TRBJ2-7|16|TRBV18
CASSPIGRQIAYEQYF
TGTGCCAGCTCACCGATAGGGCGACAGATAGCCTACGAGCAGTACTTC
>TRBD2|.|TRBJ2-1|17|TRBV7-2
CASSLETSPTAHNEQFF
TGTGCCAGCAGCTTAGAGACTAGCCCAACGGCACACAATGAGCAGTTCTTC
>.|.|TRBJ2-1|11|TRBV12-3/TRBV12-4
CASRAVNEQFF
TGTGCCAGCAGGGCTGTCAATGAGCAGTTCTTC
>.|.|TRBJ2-7|14|TRBV19
CASSISTFLGEQYF
TGTGCCAGTAGTATATCTACTTTCCTTGGAGAGCAGTACTTC
>TRBD1|.|TRBJ2-7|13|TRBV29-1
CSVEDQGAGEQYF
TGCAGCGTTGAAGATCAGGGGGCCGGGGAGCAGTACTTC
>.|.|TRBJ1-1|13|TRBV27
CASSLSGRTEAFF
TGTGCCAGCAGTTTATCGGGGAGGACTGAAGCTTTCTTT
>TRBD2|.|TRBJ2-1|15|TRBV6-6
CASSYNGGTYNEQFF
TGTGCCAGCAGTTACAACGGGGGGACCTACAATGAGCAGTTCTTC
>TRBD1|once|TRBJ2-7|14|TRBV5-1
CASSSTGGSNEQYF
TGCGCCAGCAGCTCGACAGGGGGTTCGAACGAGCAGTACTTC
>TRBD1|.|TRBJ2-5|13|TRBV29-1
CSVIQGMRETQYF
TGCAGCGTCATACAGGGGATGCGTGAGACCCAGTACTTC
>.|.|TRBJ2-2|13|TRBV29-1
CSVATQGNGELFF
TGCAGCGTTGCTACCCAGGGGAACGGGGAGCTGTTTTTT
>.|.|TRBJ2-1|14|TRBV18
CASSPPSGLDEQFF
TGTGCCAGCTCACCACCTTCGGGTTTGGATGAGCAGTTCTTC
>TRBD1|few|TRBJ1-2|13|TRBV6-6
CASSTGQGLGYTF
TGTGCCAGCAGTACCGGACAGGGGCTGGGCTACACCTTC
>.|.|TRBJ2-7|15|TRBV9
CASSPTGRDDYEQYF
TGTGCCAGCAGCCCCACGGGCAGGGATGATTACGAGCAGTACTTC
>.|.|TRBJ2-5|12|TRBV7-7
CASSGDRETQYF
TGTGCCAGCAGCGGCGATAGGGAGACCCAGTACTTC
>.|.|TRBJ2-5|14|TRBV5-1
CASGQSVGGETQYF
TGCGCCAGCGGACAATCTGTGGGAGGAGAGACCCAGTACTTC
>.|.|TRBJ2-5|14|TRBV6-1
CASSSLRPQETQYF
TGTGCCAGCAGTTCTCTAAGGCCACAAGAGACCCAGTACTTC
>TRBD2|.|TRBJ2-1|16|TRBV6-2/TRBV6-3
CASSGPLAGGYNEQFF
TGTGCCAGCAGTGGCCCACTGGCGGGAGGGTACAATGAGCAGTTCTTC
>TRBD1|once|TRBJ2-2|17|TRBV7-3
CASSPGWDRKASGELFF
TGTGCCAGCAGCCCGGGTTGGGACAGAAAAGCCTCCGGGGAGCTGTTTTTT
>TRBD1|few|TRBJ2-7|14|TRBV19
CASSTGQGPYEQYF
TGTGCCAGTAGTACAGGACAGGGACCCTACGAGCAGTACTTC
>TRBD1|.|TRBJ2-5|14|TRBV6-1
CASRTGAAQETQYF
TGTGCCAGCAGAACAGGGGCGGCCCAAGAGACCCAGTACTTC
>.|.|TRBJ1-5|13|TRBV2
CASSDSLNQPQHF
TGTGCCAGCAGTGATAGCCTGAATCAGCCCCAGCATTTT
>TRBD2|.|TRBJ2-3|16|TRBV5-4
CASSLVWGGSTDTQYF
TGTGCCAGCAGCTTGGTTTGGGGGGGAAGCACAGATACGCAGTATTTT
>.|once|TRBJ2-2|15|TRBV28
CASSRGSVSTGELFF
TGTGCCAGCAGTCGGGGTTCAGTGAGCACCGGGGAGCTGTTTTTT
>TRBD2|.|TRBJ2-2|18|TRBV5-4
CASSLKEWSAGGPEELFF
TGTGCCAGCAGCTTGAAGGAGTGGTCTGCGGGAGGCCCCGAGGAGCTGTTTTTT
>TRBD1|.|TRBJ1-1|15|TRBV20-1
CSARDWGQGASEAFF
TGCAGTGCTAGAGATTGGGGACAGGGGGCCAGTGAAGCTTTCTTT
>TRBD2|.|TRBJ2-7|16|TRBV11-2
CASSPLLARRTYEQYF
TGTGCCAGCAGCCCCCTACTAGCGCGCCGTACCTACGAGCAGTACTTC
>.|.|TRBJ2-5|13|TRBV5-1
CASSLGLTETQYF
TGCGCCAGCAGCCTCGGACTGACGGAGACCCAGTACTTC
>.|.|TRBJ1-4|15|TRBV11-2
CASSYRELQNEKLFF
TGTGCCAGCAGCTATAGGGAACTCCAGAATGAAAAACTGTTTTTT
>TRBD2|.|TRBJ2-7|14|TRBV12-3/TRBV12-4
CASSLLAGLHEQYF
TGTGCCAGCAGTTTACTAGCGGGACTCCACGAGCAGTACTTC
>TRBD1|.|TRBJ1-2|13|TRBV6-2/TRBV6-3
CASSNRQGIRYTF
TGTGCCAGCAGTAATCGACAGGGGATTCGCTACACCTTC
>.|.|TRBJ2-1|15|TRBV2
CASSMDGPLYNEQFF
TGTGCCAGCAGCATGGACGGACCCCTATACAATGAGCAGTTCTTC
>.|.|TRBJ2-2|14|TRBV29-1
CSVEARGPAGELFF
TGCAGCGTTGAAGCCCGGGGCCCAGCCGGGGAGCTGTTTTTT
>.|.|TRBJ2-7|12|TRBV28
CASSLEGSQQYF
TGTGCCAGCAGTTTGGAAGGGTCCCAGCAGTACTTC
>.|.|TRBJ2-5|14|TRBV20-1
CSASGGAGQETQYF
TGCAGTGCTAGTGGGGGGGCTGGTCAAGAGACCCAGTACTTC
>TRBD1|.|TRBJ2-5|13|TRBV20-1
CSASPTGGETQYF
TGCAGTGCTAGCCCCACAGGGGGAGAGACCCAGTACTTC
>.|.|TRBJ2-6|15|TRBV5-6
CASSLYPLAVNVLTF
TGTGCCAGCAGCTTGTACCCTCTTGCGGTCAACGTCCTGACTTTC
>.|.|TRBJ1-2|13|TRBV27
CASKGGANYGYTF
TGTGCCAGCAAGGGGGGAGCTAACTATGGCTACACCTTC
>.|.|TRBJ2-1|14|TRBV12-3/TRBV12-4
CASSLWTEYNEQFF
TGTGCCAGCAGTTTATGGACTGAGTACAATGAGCAGTTCTTC
>.|.|TRBJ2-7|12|TRBV6-1
CASSGLAYEQYF
TGTGCCAGCAGCGGGCTAGCCTACGAGCAGTACTTC
>TRBD2|.|TRBJ2-7|16|TRBV4-3
CASSPLASGRSLEQYF
TGCGCCAGCAGCCCCCTTGCTAGCGGGAGGTCCCTCGAGCAGTACTTC
>.|.|TRBJ1-5|13|TRBV30
CAWNLGGNQPQHF
TGTGCCTGGAACCTCGGGGGCAATCAGCCCCAGCATTTT